This T cell receptor (beta chain) was identified in a study of blood T cell repertoires in COVID-19. Study-level background: Donors in the United States, Italy and Spain gave samples during acute or convalescent COVID-19.

The Seattle site enrolled patients during active infection and followed them longitudinally. Authors' data handling: Estimates of nucleated cell counts were drawn from the amplification of reference gene primers. Some clones are missing from TCRdb's copy, which holds only in-frame ones; the method was immunoSEQ multiplex PCR. D and trimming were read from the DNA, whereas the V and J calls and clone size are those reported in that table. The sample has 120,000 to 150,000 clones; approximately 83% are singletons. V was clipped by 5 bases and J by 3 bases; unmatched bases: 4. The CDR3 runs 13 residues. The germline V gene has CDR1 SGHTA and CDR2 FQGNSA.

The chain employs TRBV7-2 and TRBJ2-7; 7 bases align to TRBD1. The sequenced sample was peripheral blood. The receptor comes from an older woman with COVID-19, enrolled during active disease. Here the CDR3 reads CASSNRDSYEQYF. CDR3 nucleotide sequence: TGTGCCAGCAGCAACAGGGACAGCTACGAGCAGTACTTC.